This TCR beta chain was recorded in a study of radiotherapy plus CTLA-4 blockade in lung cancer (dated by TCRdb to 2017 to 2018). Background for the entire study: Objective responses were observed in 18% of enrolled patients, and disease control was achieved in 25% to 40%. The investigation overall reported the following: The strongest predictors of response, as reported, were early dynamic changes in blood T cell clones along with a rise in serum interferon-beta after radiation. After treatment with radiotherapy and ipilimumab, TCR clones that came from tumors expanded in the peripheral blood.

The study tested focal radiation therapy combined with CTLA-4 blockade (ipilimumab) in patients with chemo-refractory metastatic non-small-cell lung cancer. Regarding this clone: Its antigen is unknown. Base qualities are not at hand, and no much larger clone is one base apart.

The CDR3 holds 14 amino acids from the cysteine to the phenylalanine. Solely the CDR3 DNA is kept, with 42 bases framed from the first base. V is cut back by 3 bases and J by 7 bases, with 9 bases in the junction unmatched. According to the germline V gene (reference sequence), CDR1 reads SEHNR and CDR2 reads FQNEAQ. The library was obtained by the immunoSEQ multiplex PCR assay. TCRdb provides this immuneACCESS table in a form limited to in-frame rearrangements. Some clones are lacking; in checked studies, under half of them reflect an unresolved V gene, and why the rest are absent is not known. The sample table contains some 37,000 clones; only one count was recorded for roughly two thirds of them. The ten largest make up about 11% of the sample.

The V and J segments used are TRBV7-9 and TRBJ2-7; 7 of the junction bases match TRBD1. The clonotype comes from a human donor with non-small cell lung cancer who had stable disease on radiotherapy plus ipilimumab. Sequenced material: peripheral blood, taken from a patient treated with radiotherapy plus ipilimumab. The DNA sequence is TGTGCCAGCAGCTTGGGGACAGCATACGGGGAGCAGTACTTC. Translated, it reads CASSLGTAYGEQYF.